Listed here are 5 T cell receptor beta chains from one sample, sequenced in a study of vaccination effects on CD4 cells after COVID-19. Their antigens are not known. Antigen-specific CD4+ T cells were expanded with viral peptide pools in the ViraFEST assay before sequencing. Researchers isolated CD4+ T cells once roughly nine days of culture had elapsed. Participants completed two doses of the BNT162b2 or mRNA-1273 vaccine. Assay used: immunoSEQ multiplex PCR; TCRdb lists only in-frame clones, some missing. Here the sample spans approximately 65,000 clones, about 74% being singletons. This sample comprised CD4+ T cells from PBMCs cultured with HCoV-229E spike peptides, obtained after COVID-19 vaccination. The receptors originated from a human donor who received a COVID-19 vaccine.

This clone was recorded a few times. The J gene is TRBJ1-1, the V gene TRBV18; TRBD1 might be the D (5 bases). Germline loops: CDR1 KGHSH, CDR2 LQKENI. V dropped 6 bases and J dropped 2 bases, with 16 bases sitting between them. The CDR3 totals 15 residues. CDR3 region: CASSPAGTGNTEAFF. The CDR3 nucleotides are TGTGCCAGCTCTCCCGCTGGGACCGGTAACACTGAAGCTTTCTTT.

The chain joins TRBV21-1 to TRBJ2-2; the D call of TRBD2 is as the table states it, not checked on the DNA. TRBV21-1 is labeled a pseudogene. CDR3 length: 17 residues. CDR3 bases: TGTGCCAGCAGCCATGGAGGGGACCCTCCTCTACGATGGGAGCTGTTTTTT. It codes for CASSHGGDPPLRWELFF.

This clone came up a few times. V usage is TRBV2 and J usage is TRBJ1-5; the D is unclear. CDR3 length: 13 residues. V lost 6 bases, J lost 3 bases, and 9 bases lay in between. Germline values: CDR1 SNHLY, CDR2 FYNNEI. The CDR3 nucleotides are TGTGCCAGCAGCGGACGGTACAATCAGCCCCAGCATTTT. The encoded protein is CASSGRYNQPQHF.

The chain is built from TRBV7-3 and TRBJ1-4; a weak D match, TRBD1 (5 bases). Germline V CDR1 and CDR2: SGHTA, FQGTGA. The V gene lost 1 base and the J gene lost 7 bases, with 13 bases spanning the gap. The CDR3 is made up of 15 amino acids. The CDR3 spells CASSLNGGVGEKLFF. DNA for the CDR3: TGTGCCAGCAGCTTAAATGGAGGGGTGGGTGAAAAACTGTTTTTT.

This chain joins TRBV7-9 and TRBJ2-1; 7 bases match TRBD1. This CDR3 spans 18 amino acids. The J segment lost 0 bases and the V segment lost 5 bases, leaving 13 bases of the junction unmatched. Looked up from germline, CDR1 is SEHNR and CDR2 is FQNEAQ (reference sequence). The CDR3 loop is CASSRGQAAIHSYNEQFF. Written as DNA, the CDR3 is TGTGCCAGCAGCCGAGGACAGGCCGCAATACACTCCTACAATGAGCAGTTCTTC.